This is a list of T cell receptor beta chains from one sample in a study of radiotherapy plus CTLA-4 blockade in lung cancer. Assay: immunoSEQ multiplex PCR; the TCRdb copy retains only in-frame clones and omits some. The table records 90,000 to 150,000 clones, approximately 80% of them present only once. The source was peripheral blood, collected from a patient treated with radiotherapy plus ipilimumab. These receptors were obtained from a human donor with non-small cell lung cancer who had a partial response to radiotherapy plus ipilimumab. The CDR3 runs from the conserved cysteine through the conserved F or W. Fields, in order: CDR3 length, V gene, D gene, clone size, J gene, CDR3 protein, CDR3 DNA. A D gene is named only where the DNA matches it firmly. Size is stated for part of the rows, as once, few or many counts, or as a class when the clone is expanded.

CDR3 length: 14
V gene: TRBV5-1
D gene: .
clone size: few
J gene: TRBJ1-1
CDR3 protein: CASSLDPGTTEAFF
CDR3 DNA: TGCGCCAGCAGCTTGGACCCGGGAACCACTGAAGCTTTCTTT

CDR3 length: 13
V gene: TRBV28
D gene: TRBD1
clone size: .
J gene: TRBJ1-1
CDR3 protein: CASSQTGSSEAFF
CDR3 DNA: TGTGCCAGCAGCCAGACAGGGTCCTCTGAAGCTTTCTTT

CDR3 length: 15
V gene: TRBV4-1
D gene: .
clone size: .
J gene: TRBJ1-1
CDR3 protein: CASSQEGTSPLGAFF
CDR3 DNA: TGCGCCAGCAGCCAAGAAGGGACATCCCCTCTTGGAGCTTTCTTT

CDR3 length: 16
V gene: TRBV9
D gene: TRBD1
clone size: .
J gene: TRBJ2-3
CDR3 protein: CASSVGARGRADTQYF
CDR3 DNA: TGTGCCAGCAGCGTAGGGGCGAGGGGGCGGGCAGATACGCAGTATTTT

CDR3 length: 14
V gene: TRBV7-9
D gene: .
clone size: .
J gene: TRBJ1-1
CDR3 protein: CASSRSTGISEAFF
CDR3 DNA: TGTGCCAGCAGCCGCTCAACAGGTATTAGTGAAGCTTTCTTT

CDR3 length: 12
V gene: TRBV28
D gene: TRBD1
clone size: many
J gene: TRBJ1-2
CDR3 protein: CASSRTGFGYTF
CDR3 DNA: TGTGCCAGCAGCAGGACAGGATTCGGCTACACCTTC

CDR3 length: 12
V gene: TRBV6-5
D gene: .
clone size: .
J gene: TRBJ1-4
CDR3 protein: CASTTSGEKLFF
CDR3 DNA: TGTGCCAGCACCACCAGCGGTGAAAAACTGTTTTTT

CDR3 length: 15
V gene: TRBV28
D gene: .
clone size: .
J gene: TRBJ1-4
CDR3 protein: CASGVWQGLNEKLFF
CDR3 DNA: TGTGCCAGCGGAGTGTGGCAGGGTCTTAACGAAAAACTGTTTTTT

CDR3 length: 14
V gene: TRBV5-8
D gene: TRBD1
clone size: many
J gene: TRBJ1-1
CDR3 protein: CASSPGQDFPEAFF
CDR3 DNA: TGTGCCAGCAGCCCGGGACAGGACTTCCCTGAAGCTTTCTTT

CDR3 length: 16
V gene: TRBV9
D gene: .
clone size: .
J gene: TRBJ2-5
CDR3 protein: CASSKDGGAIVETQYF
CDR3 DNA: TGTGCCAGCAGCAAGGACGGTGGGGCCATTGTGGAGACCCAGTACTTC

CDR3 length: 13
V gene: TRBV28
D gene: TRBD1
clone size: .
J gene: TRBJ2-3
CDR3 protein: CASSNQGADTQYF
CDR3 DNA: TGTGCCAGCAGTAACCAGGGGGCAGATACGCAGTATTTT

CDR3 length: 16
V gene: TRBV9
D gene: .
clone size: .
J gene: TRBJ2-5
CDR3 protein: CASSVAGFGTQETQYF
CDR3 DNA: TGTGCCAGCAGCGTAGCAGGGTTCGGTACTCAAGAGACCCAGTACTTC

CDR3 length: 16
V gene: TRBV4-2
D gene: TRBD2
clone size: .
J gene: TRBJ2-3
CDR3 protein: CASSQGVAGRTDTQYF
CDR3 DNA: TGTGCCAGCAGCCAAGGAGTAGCGGGGCGCACAGATACGCAGTATTTT

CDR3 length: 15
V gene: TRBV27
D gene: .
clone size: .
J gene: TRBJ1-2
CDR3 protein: CASRVAGLNSDGYTF
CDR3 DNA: TGTGCCAGTCGCGTGGCAGGGCTCAACTCGGATGGCTACACCTTC

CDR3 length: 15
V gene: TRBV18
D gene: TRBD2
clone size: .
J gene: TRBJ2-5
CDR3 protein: CASSSGLAAQETQYF
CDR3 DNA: TGTGCCAGCTCATCCGGACTAGCGGCGCAAGAGACCCAGTACTTC

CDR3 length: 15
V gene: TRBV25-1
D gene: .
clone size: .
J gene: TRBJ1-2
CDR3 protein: CASSEYSGRVYGYTF
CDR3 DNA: TGTGCCAGCAGTGAATATAGCGGCCGCGTCTATGGCTACACCTTC

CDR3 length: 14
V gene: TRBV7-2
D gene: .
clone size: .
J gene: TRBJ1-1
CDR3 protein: CASSPGPGHTEAFF
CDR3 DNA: TGTGCCAGCAGCCCCGGGCCAGGGCACACTGAAGCTTTCTTT

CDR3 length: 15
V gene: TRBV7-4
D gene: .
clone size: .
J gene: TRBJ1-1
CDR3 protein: CASSIIVTANTEAFF
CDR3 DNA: TGTGCCAGCAGTATAATAGTGACAGCGAACACTGAAGCTTTCTTT

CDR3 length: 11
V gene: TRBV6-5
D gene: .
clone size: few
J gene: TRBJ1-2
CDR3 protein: CASAGDGGYTF
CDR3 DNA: TGTGCCAGCGCAGGGGATGGTGGCTACACCTTC

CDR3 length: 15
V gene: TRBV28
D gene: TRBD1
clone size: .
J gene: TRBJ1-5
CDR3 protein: CASGIDRASNQPQHF
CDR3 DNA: TGTGCCAGCGGCATCGACAGGGCGAGCAATCAGCCCCAGCATTTT

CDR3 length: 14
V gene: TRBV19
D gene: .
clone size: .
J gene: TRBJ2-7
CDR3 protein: CASSRAGILYEQYF
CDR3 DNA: TGTGCCAGTAGTCGAGCAGGAATCCTTTACGAGCAGTACTTC

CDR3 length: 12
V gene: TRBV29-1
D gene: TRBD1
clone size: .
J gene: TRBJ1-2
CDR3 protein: CSVQTGNYGYTF
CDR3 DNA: TGCAGCGTCCAGACAGGGAACTATGGCTACACCTTC

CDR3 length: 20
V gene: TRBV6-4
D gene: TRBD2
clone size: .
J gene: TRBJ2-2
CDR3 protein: CASSDVVKGGRAFNTGELFF
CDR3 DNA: TGTGCCAGCAGTGACGTAGTAAAGGGCGGGAGGGCCTTTAACACCGGGGAGCTGTTTTTT

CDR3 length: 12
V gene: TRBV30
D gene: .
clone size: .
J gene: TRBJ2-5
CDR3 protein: CAWNQNQETQYF
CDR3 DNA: TGTGCCTGGAATCAAAACCAAGAGACCCAGTACTTC

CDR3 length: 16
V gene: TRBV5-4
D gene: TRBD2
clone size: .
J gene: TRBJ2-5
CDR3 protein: CASSSGGLAEQETQYF
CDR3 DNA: TGTGCCAGCAGCTCGGGTGGGCTAGCGGAGCAAGAGACCCAGTACTTC

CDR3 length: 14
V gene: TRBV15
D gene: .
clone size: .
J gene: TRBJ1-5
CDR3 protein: CATSYGHPNQPQHF
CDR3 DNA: TGTGCCACCAGCTATGGACACCCCAATCAGCCCCAGCATTTT

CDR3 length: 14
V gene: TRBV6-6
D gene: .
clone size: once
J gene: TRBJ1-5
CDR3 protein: CASSYNRINQPQHF
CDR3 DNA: TGTGCCAGCAGTTACAACAGGATCAATCAGCCCCAGCATTTT

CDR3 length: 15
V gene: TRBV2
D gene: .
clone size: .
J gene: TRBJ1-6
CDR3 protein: CASSENGSGISPLHF
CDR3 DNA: TGTGCCAGCAGTGAAAACGGATCGGGGATTTCACCCCTCCACTTT

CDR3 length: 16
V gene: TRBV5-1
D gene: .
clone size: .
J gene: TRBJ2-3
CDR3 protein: CASSLGSGPSTDTQYF
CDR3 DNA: TGCGCCAGCAGCTTAGGGAGCGGACCTAGCACAGATACGCAGTATTTT

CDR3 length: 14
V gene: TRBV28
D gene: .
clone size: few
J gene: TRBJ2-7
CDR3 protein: CASSLGQGGYEQYF
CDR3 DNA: TGTGCCAGCAGTTTAGGGCAGGGGGGCTACGAGCAGTACTTC

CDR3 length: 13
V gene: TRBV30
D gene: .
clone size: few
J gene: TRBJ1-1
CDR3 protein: CAWSVERGTEAFF
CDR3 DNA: TGTGCCTGGAGTGTCGAGAGGGGGACTGAAGCTTTCTTT

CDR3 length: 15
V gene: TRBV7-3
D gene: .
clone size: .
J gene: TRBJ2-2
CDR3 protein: CASTNDYTGTGELFF
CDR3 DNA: TGTGCCAGCACCAATGACTACACGGGAACCGGGGAGCTGTTTTTT

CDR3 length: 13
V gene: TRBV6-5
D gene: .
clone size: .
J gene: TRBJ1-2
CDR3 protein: CASSWAGTYGYTF
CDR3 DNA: TGTGCCAGCAGTTGGGCAGGGACATATGGCTACACCTTC

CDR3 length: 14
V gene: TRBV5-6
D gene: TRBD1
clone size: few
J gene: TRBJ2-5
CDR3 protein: CASSSRTGRETQYF
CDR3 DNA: TGTGCCAGCAGCTCCCGGACAGGGCGAGAGACCCAGTACTTC

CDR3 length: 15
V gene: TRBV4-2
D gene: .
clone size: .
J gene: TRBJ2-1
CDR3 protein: CASSQEIQGGNEQFF
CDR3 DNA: TGTGCCAGCAGCCAAGAAATTCAGGGGGGCAATGAGCAGTTCTTC

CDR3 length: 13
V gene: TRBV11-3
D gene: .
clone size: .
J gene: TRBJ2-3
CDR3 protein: CASSPPPGDTQYF
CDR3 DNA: TGTGCCAGCAGCCCCCCGCCGGGAGATACGCAGTATTTT

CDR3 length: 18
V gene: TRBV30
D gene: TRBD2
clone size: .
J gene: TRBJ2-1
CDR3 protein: CAWSVWTSGRGSYNEQFF
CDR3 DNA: TGTGCCTGGAGTGTTTGGACTAGCGGGAGGGGGTCCTACAATGAGCAGTTCTTC

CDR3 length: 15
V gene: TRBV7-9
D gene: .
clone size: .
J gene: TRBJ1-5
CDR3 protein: CASSLIAGDNQPQHF
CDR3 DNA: TGTGCCAGCAGCTTAATTGCAGGGGACAATCAGCCCCAGCATTTT

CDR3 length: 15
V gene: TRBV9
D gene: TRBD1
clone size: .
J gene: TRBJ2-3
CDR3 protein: CASSVGQGGTDTQYF
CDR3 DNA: TGTGCCAGCAGCGTAGGACAGGGGGGCACAGATACGCAGTATTTT

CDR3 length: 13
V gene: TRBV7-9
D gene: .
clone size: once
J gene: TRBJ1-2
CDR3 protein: CATTVGQDYGYTF
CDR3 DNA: TGTGCCACCACGGTGGGACAAGACTATGGCTACACCTTC

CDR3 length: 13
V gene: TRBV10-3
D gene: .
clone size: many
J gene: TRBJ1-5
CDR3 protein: CAISRERRQPQHF
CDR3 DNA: TGTGCCATCAGCAGGGAACGTCGACAGCCCCAGCATTTT

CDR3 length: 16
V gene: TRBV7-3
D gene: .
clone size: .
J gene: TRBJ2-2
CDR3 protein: CASSSPTLANTGELFF
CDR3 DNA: TGTGCCAGCAGCTCCCCTACTCTAGCGAACACCGGGGAGCTGTTTTTT

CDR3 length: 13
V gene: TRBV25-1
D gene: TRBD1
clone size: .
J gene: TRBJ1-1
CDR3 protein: CASSSRTGYAAFF
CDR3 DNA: TGTGCCAGTTCATCCAGGACAGGGTACGCAGCTTTCTTT

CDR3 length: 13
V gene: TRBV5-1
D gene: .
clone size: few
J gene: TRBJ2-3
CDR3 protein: CASSSHSTDTQYF
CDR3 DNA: TGCGCCAGCAGCTCCCATAGCACAGATACGCAGTATTTT

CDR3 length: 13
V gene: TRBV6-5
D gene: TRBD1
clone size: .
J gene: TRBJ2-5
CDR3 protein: CASSGQALETQYF
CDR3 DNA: TGTGCCAGCAGCGGACAGGCCCTGGAGACCCAGTACTTC

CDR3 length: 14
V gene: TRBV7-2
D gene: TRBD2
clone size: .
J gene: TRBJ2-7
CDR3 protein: CASSFRRETYEQYF
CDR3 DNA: TGTGCCAGCAGCTTTCGGCGGGAGACCTACGAGCAGTACTTC

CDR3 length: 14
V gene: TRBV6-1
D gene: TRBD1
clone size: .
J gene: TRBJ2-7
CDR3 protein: CASSQGQGFYEQYF
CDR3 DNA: TGTGCCAGCAGTCAAGGACAGGGATTTTACGAGCAGTACTTC

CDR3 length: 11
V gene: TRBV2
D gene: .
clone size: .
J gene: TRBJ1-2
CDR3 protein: CASGRGYGYTF
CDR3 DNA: TGTGCCAGCGGACGGGGCTATGGCTACACCTTC

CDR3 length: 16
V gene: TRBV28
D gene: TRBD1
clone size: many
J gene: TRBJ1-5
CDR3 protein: CASRTRTGDFNQPQHF
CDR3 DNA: TGTGCCAGCAGGACCCGGACAGGGGACTTCAATCAGCCCCAGCATTTT

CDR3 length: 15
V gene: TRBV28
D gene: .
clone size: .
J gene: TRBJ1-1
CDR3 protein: CASSSGTRARGGAFF
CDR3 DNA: TGTGCCAGCAGTTCCGGTACCCGGGCGCGGGGGGGAGCTTTCTTT

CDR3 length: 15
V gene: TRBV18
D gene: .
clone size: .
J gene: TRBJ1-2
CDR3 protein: CASSPMSGDNYGYTF
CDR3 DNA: TGTGCCAGCTCACCAATGTCCGGAGATAACTATGGCTACACCTTC

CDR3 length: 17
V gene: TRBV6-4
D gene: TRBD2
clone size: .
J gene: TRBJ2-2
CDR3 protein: CASSDSSSGRGTGELFF
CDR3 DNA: TGTGCCAGCAGTGACTCGTCCAGCGGGAGAGGGACCGGGGAGCTGTTTTTT

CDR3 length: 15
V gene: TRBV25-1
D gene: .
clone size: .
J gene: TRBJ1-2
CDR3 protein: CASSEFGGGPRGYTF
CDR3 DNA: TGTGCCAGCAGTGAATTCGGCGGCGGCCCCCGGGGCTACACCTTC